This T cell receptor beta chain was obtained from a study of T cell clonotyping in hematopoietic cell transplantation. Sequencing used immunoSEQ multiplex PCR; TCRdb keeps in-frame clones, though not all of them. The sample has over 10,000 clones; 75% to 90% are singletons. Trimming took 4 bases from V and 5 from J; bases not matched to a gene: 5. CDR1 and CDR2 from the germline V gene are WNHNN and SYGVQD (reference sequence). The CDR3 spans 14 residues. Sample: peripheral blood mononuclear cells. This TCR was sampled from a human donor who either received an allogeneic hematopoietic cell transplant for a myeloid malignancy or was a related donor (not recorded which). Some clones in this sample may be carry-over from other donors' samples. This chain links TRBV10-1 with TRBJ2-1; 7 nucleotides agree with TRBD2. The CDR3, as DNA: TGCGCCAGCAGTGTCGGACTAGTGGACAATGAGCAGTTCTTC. The encoded protein is CASSVGLVDNEQFF.